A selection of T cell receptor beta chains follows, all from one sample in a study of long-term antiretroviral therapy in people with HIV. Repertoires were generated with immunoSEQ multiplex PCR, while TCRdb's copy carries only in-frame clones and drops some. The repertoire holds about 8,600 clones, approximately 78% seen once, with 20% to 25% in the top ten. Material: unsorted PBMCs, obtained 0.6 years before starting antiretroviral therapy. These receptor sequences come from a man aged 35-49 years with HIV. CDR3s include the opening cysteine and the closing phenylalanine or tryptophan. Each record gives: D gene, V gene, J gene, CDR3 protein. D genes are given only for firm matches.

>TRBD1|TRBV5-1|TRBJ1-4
CASSFGTGNEKLFF
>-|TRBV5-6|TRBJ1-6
CASSPRSYYNSPLHF
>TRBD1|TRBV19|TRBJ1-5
CASSTPGQGIRVGNQPQHF
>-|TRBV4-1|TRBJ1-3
CASSQVPGGSGNTIYF
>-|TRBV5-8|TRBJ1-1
CASSRDAGAFF
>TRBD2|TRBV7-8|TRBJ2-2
CASRLLGGGFTGELFF
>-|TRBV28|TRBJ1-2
CASSLTEGYTF
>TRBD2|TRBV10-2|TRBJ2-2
CASRRAGDGGELFF
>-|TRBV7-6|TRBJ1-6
CASSLEGLVSYNSPLHF
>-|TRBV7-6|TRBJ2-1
CASSLYDSSYNEQFF
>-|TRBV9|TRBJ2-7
CASNRGGDLTYEQYF
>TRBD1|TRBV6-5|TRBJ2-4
CASSTGQVPKNIQYF
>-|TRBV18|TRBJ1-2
CASSPRDTYGYTF
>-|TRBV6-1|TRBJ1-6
CASSEGGTRKRNSPLHF
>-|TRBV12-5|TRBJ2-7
CASGPMAGYEQYF
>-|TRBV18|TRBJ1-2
CASSPGADNYGYTF
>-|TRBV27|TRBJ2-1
CASSFPGHEQFF
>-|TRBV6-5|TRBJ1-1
CASSYHAGTEAFF
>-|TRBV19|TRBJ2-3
CASSSYPDTQYF
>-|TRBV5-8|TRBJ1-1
CASSQRTYHGDTEAFF
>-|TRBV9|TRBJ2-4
CASSVAGVGINIQYF
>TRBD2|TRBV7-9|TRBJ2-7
CASSSGGGHEQYF
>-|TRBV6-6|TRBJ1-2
CASSQLTGYGYTF
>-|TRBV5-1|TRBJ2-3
CASSPAPSDRILTDTQYF
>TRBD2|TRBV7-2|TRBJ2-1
CASSFSGGKGNEQFF
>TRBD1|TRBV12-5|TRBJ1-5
CASGLEQGHNQPQHF
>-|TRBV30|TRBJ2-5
CAWSQGETQYF
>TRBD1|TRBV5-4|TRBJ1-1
CASSTGGVMFRNTEAFF
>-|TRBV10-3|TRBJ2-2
CAISEWGDTGELFF
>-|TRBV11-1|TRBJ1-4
CASRGQGGNEKLFF
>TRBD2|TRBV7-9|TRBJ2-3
CASSRLAWGTDTQYF
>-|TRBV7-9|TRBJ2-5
CASSPRRIQGETQYF
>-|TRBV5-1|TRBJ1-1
CASSLAGRVADTEAFF
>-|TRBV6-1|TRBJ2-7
CASRDTPYEQYF
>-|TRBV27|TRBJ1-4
CASSGDQIATNEKLFF
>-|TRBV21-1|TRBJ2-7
CASSKVYRTGGVPYEQYF
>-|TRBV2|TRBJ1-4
CASSAKTGPGDEKLFF
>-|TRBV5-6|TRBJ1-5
CASSLGQANQPQHF
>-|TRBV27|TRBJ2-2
CASSWGRASELFF
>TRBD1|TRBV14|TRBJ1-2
CASSQRQGPRSNYGYTF
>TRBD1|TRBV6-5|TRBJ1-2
CASRRPGQGFDGYTF
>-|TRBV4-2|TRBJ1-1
CASSQRGMRWNTEAFF
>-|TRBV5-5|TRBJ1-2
CASSLDRDNYGYTF
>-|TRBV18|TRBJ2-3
CASLGRDNTDTQYF
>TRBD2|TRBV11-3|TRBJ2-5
CASSSGFPGLAGVHQETQYF
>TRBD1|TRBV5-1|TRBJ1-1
CASSLDPGQEITF
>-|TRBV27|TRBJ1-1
CASRPTMGPEAFF
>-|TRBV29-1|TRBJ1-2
CSVVQSYGYTF
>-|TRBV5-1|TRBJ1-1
CASRSGGIRYTEAFF
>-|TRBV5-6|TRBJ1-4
CASSLTPTNEKLFF
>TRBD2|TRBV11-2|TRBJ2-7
CASSPLTGRGPYEQYF
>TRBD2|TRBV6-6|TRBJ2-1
CASSSASGAYNEQFF
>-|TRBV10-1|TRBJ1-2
CAGGWGPPTNYGYTF
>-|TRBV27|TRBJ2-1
CASSPRDWGYNEQFF
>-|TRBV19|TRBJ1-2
CASSVELYERLGGYTF